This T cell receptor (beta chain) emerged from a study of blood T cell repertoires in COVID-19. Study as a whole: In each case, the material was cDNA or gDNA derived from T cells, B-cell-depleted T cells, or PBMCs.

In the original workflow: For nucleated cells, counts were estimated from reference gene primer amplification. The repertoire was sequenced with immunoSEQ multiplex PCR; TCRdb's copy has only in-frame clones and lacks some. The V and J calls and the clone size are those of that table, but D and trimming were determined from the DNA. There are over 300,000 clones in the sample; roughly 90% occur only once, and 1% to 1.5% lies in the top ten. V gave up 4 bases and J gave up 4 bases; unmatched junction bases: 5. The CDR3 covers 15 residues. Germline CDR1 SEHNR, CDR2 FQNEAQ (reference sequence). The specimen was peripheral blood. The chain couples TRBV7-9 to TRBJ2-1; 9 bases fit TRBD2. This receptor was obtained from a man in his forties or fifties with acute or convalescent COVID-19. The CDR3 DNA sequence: TGTGCCAGCAGCTCGCCGGGACTAGCATACAATGAGCAGTTCTTC. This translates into CASSSPGLAYNEQFF.